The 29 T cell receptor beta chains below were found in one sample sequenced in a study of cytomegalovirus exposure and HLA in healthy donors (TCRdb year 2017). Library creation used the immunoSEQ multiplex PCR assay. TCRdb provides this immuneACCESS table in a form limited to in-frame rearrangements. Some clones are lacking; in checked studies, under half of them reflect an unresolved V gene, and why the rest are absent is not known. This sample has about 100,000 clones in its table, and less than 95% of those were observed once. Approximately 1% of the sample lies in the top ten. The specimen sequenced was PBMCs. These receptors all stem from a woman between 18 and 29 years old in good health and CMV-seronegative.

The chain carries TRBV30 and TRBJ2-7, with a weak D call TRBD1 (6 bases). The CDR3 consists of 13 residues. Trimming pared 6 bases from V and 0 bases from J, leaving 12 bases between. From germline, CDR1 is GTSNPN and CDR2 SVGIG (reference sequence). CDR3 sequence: CACLGDTSYEQYF. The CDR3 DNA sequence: TGTGCCTGCCTTGGGGACACCTCCTACGAGCAGTACTTC. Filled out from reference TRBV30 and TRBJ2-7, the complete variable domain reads SQTIHQWPATLVQPVGSPLSLECTVEGTSNPNLYWYRQAAGRGLQLLFYSVGIGQISSEVPQNLSASRPQDRQFILSSKKLLLSDSGFYLCACLGDTSYEQYFGPGTRLTVT.

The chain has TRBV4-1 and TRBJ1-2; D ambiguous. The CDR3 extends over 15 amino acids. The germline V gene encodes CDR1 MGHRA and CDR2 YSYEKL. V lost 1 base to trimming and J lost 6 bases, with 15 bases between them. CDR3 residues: CASSQVQSGVDGYTF. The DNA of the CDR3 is TGCGCCAGCAGCCAAGTTCAGTCGGGAGTGGATGGCTACACCTTC.

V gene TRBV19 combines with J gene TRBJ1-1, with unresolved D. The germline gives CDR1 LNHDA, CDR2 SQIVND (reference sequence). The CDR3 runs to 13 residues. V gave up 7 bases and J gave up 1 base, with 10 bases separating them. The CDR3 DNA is TGTGCCAGTATTGCGCGGGGGAACACTGAAGCTTTCTTT. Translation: CASIARGNTEAFF.

CDR3 in DNA: TGTGCCAGCAGTTTACGAGAGACAGGGGGCCCGAACTATGGCTACACCTTC. Its protein product is CASSLRETGGPNYGYTF. The chain recombines TRBV27 with TRBJ1-2; 10 bases fit TRBD1. CDR1 MNHEY and CDR2 SMNVEV come from the germline V gene (reference sequence). V was pared by 2 bases and J by 2 bases, with 8 bases of the junction left unmatched. The length of the CDR3 is 17 residues.

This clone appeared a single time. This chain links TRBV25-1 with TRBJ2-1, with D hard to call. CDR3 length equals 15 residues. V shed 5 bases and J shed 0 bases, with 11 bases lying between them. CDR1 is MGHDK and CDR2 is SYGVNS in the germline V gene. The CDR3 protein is CASSRASYSYNEQFF. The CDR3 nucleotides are TGTGCCAGCAGTCGCGCTTCTTACTCCTACAATGAGCAGTTCTTC.

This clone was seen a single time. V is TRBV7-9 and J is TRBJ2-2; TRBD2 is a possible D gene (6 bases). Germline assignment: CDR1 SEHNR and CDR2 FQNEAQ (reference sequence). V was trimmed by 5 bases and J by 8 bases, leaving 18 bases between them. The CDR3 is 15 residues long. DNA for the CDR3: TGTGCCAGCAGCCTAAAGGGGCTAGCGACGGGGGAGCTGTTTTTT. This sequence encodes CASSLKGLATGELFF.

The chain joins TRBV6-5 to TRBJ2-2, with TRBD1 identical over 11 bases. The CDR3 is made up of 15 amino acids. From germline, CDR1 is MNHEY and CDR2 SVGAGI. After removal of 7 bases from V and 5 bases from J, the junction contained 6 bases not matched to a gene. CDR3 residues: CASTEDRGHTGELFF. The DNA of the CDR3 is TGTGCCAGCACCGAGGACAGGGGGCATACCGGGGAGCTGTTTTTT.

This CDR3 is CASSDGFSEGEREQFF. For the CDR3, the DNA is TGTGCCAGCAGTGACGGGTTCTCCGAGGGCGAGAGGGAGCAGTTCTTC. J is TRBJ2-1 and V is TRBV6-4, with a possible D match to TRBD2 (5 bases). Germline lookup yields CDR1 MRHNA and CDR2 SNTAGT. V lost 2 bases and J lost 10, with 21 bases in between. CDR3 length equals 16 residues.

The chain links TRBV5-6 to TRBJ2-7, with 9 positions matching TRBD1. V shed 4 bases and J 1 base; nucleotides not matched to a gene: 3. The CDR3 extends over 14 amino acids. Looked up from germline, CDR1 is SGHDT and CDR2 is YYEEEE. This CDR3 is CASSGGQGSYEQYF. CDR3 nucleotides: TGTGCCAGCAGCGGGGGACAGGGTTCCTACGAGCAGTACTTC.

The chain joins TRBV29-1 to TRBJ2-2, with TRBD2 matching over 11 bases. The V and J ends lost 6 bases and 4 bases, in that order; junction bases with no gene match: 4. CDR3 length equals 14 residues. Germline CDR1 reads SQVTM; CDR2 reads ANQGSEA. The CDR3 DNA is TGCAGCGTGGTAGCGGGGGGGATCACCGGGGAGCTGTTTTTT. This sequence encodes CSVVAGGITGELFF.

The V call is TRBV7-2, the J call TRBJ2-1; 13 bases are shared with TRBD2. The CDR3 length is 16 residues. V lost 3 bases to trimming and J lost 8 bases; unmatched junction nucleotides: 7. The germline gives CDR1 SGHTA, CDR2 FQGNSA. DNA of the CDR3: TGTGCCAGCAGCTTGGATACTAGCGGGGGGGCAGATGAGCAGTTCTTC. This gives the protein CASSLDTSGGADEQFF.

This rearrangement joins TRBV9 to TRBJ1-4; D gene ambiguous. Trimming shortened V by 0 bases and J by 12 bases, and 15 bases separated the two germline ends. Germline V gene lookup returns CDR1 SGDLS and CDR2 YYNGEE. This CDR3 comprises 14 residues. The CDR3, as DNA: TGTGCCAGCAGCGTAGACGGACTTCTTGGAGAACTGTTTTTT. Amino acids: CASSVDGLLGELFF.

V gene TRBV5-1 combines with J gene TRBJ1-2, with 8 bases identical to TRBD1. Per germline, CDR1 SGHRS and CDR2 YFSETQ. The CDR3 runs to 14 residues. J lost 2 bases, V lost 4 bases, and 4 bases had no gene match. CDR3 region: CASSDRGGNYGYTF. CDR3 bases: TGCGCCAGCAGCGACAGGGGAGGGAACTATGGCTACACCTTC.

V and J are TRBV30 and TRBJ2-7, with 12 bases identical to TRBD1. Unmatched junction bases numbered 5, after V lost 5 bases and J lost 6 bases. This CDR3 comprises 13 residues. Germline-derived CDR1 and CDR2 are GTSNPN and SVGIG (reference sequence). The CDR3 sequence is CAWGRDRGREQYF. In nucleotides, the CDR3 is TGTGCCTGGGGACGGGACAGGGGGCGCGAGCAGTACTTC. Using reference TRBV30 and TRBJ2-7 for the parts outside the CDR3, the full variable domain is SQTIHQWPATLVQPVGSPLSLECTVEGTSNPNLYWYRQAAGRGLQLLFYSVGIGQISSEVPQNLSASRPQDRQFILSSKKLLLSDSGFYLCAWGRDRGREQYFGPGTRLTVT.

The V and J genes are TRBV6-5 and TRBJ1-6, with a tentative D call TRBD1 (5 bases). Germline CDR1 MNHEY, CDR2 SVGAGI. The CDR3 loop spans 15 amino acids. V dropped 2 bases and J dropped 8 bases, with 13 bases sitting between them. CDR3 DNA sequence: TGTGCCAGCAGTTACGCCGGGCAGGGCTATTCACCCCTCCACTTT. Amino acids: CASSYAGQGYSPLHF.

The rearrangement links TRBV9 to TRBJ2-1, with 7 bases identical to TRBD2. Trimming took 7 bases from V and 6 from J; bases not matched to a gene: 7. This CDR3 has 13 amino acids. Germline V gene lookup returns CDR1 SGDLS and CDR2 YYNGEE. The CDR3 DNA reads TGTGCCAGCGGGGGGGGAGCACCCAATGAGCAGTTCTTC. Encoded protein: CASGGGAPNEQFF.

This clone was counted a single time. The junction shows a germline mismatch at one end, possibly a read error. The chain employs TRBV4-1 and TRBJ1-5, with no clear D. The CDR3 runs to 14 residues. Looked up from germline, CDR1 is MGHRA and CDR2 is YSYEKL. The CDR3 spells CASSQEVANQPQHF. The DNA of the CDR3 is TGCGCAAGCAGCCAAGAGGTAGCTAATCAGCCCCAGCATTTT.

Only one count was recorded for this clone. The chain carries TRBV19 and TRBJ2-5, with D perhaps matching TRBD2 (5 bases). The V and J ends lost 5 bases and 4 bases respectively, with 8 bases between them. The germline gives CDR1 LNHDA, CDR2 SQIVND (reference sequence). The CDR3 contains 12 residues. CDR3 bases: TGTGCCAGTAGTTCTCGGGGAGAGACCCAGTACTTC. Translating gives CASSSRGETQYF.

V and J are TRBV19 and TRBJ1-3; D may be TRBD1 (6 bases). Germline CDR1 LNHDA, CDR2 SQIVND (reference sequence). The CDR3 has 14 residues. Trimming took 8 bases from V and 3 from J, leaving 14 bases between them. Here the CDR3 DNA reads TGTGCCAGTGGCTTGGGACACAGTGGAAACACCATATATTTT. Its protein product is CASGLGHSGNTIYF.

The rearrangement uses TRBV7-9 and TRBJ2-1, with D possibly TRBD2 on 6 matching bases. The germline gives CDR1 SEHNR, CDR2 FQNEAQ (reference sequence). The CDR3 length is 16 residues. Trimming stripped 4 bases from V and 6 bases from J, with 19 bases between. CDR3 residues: CASSSHRDSRINEQFF. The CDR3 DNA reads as TGTGCCAGCAGCTCGCACCGGGACTCACGGATCAATGAGCAGTTCTTC.

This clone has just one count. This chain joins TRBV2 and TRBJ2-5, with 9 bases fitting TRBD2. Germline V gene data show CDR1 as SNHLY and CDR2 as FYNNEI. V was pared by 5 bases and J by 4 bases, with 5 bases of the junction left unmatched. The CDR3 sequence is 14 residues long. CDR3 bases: TGTGCCAGCAGTTATAGCGGGAGCGGAGAGACCCAGTACTTC. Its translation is CASSYSGSGETQYF.

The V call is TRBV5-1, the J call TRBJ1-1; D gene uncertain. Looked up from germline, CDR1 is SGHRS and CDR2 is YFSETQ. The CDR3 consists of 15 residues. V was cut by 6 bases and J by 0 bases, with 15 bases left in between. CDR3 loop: CASNWAGSMNTEAFF. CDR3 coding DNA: TGCGCCAGCAACTGGGCAGGCTCCATGAACACTGAAGCTTTCTTT. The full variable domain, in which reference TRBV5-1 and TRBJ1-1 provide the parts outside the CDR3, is KAGVTQTPRYLIKTRGQQVTLSCSPISGHRSVSWYQQTPGQGLQFLFEYFSETQRNKGNFPGRFSGRQFSNSRSEMNVSTLELGDSALYLCASNWAGSMNTEAFFGQGTRLTVV.

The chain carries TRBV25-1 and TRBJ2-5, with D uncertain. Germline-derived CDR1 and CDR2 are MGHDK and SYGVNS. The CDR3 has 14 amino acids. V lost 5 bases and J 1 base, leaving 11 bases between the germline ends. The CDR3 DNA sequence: TGTGCCAGCAGTAGCGAACTAACCCAAGAGACCCAGTACTTC. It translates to CASSSELTQETQYF.

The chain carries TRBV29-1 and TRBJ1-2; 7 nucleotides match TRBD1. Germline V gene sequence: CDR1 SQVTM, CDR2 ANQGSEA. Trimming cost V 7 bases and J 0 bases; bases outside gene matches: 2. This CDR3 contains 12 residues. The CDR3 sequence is CSGDRTNYGYTF. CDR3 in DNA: TGCAGCGGGGACAGAACTAACTATGGCTACACCTTC.

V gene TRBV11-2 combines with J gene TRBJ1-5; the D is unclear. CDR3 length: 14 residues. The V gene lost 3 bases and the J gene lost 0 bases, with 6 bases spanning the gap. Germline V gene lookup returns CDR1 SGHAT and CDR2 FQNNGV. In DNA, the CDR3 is TGTGCCAGCAGCTTGGACTATAGCAATCAGCCCCAGCATTTT. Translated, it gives CASSLDYSNQPQHF.

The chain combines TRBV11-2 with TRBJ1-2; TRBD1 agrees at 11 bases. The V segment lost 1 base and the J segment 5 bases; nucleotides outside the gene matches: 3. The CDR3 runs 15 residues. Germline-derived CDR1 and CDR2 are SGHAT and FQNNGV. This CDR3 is CASSLAGTGGYGYTF. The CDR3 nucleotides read TGTGCCAGCAGCTTAGCCGGGACAGGGGGTTATGGCTACACCTTC.

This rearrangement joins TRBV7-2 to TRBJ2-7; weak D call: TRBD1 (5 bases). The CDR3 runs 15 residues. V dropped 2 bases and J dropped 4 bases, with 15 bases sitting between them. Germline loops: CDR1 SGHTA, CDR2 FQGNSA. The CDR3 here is CASSLQVQGGYEQYF. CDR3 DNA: TGTGCCAGCAGCTTACAGGTTCAGGGTGGGTACGAGCAGTACTTC.

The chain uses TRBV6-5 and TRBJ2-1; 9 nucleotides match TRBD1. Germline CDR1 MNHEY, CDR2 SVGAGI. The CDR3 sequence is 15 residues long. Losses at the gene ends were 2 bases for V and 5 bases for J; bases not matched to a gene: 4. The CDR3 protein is CASSYIDRGDNEQFF. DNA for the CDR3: TGTGCCAGCAGTTACATAGACAGGGGGGACAATGAGCAGTTCTTC.

The CDR3 loop reads CAISDADTQYF. As DNA, the CDR3 is TGTGCCATCAGTGACGCAGATACGCAGTATTTT. The chain recombines TRBV10-3 with TRBJ2-3; D call uncertain. Trimming stripped 3 bases from V and 4 bases from J, with 2 bases between. Germline assignment: CDR1 ENHRY and CDR2 SYGVKD. This CDR3 has 11 amino acids.